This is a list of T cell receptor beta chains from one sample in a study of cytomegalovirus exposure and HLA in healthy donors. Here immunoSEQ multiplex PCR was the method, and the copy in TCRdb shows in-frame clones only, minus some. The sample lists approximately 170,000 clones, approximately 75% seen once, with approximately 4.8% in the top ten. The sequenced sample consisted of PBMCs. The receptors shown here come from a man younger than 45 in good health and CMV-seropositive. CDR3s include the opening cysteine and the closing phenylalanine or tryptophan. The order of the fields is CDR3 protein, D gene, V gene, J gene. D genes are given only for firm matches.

CDR3 protein: CASSSHRVPRGGYTF; D gene: .; V gene: TRBV27; J gene: TRBJ1-2
CDR3 protein: CASSLGLAGGPAGTDTQYF; D gene: TRBD2; V gene: TRBV5-1; J gene: TRBJ2-3
CDR3 protein: CASSQDLADQETQYF; D gene: .; V gene: TRBV4-3; J gene: TRBJ2-5
CDR3 protein: CASSVRGGETQYF; D gene: .; V gene: TRBV9; J gene: TRBJ2-5
CDR3 protein: CASSLSYEQYF; D gene: .; V gene: TRBV7-9; J gene: TRBJ2-7
CDR3 protein: CASSLDPDISYEQYF; D gene: .; V gene: TRBV28; J gene: TRBJ2-7
CDR3 protein: CASSDRGYGDTIYF; D gene: .; V gene: TRBV6-1; J gene: TRBJ1-3
CDR3 protein: CASSPRQGPPLHF; D gene: TRBD1; V gene: TRBV7-6; J gene: TRBJ1-6
CDR3 protein: CASSEGRWGPLYEQYF; D gene: .; V gene: TRBV25-1; J gene: TRBJ2-7
CDR3 protein: CASSWTENTEAFF; D gene: .; V gene: TRBV7-9; J gene: TRBJ1-1
CDR3 protein: CAGQQAGANVLTF; D gene: .; V gene: TRBV30; J gene: TRBJ2-6
CDR3 protein: CASSLGGRGGNSPLHF; D gene: .; V gene: TRBV7-6; J gene: TRBJ1-6
CDR3 protein: CASSNSGLAAGEQFF; D gene: TRBD2; V gene: TRBV7-9; J gene: TRBJ2-1
CDR3 protein: CASSPGTGGGETQYF; D gene: TRBD1; V gene: TRBV13; J gene: TRBJ2-5
CDR3 protein: CASSPYRDERNTIYF; D gene: .; V gene: TRBV4-1; J gene: TRBJ1-3
CDR3 protein: CASSPPGGDGYTF; D gene: .; V gene: TRBV18; J gene: TRBJ1-2
CDR3 protein: CASSLSSVTGTQYF; D gene: .; V gene: TRBV27; J gene: TRBJ2-5
CDR3 protein: CASSSRVAGGYNEQFF; D gene: TRBD2; V gene: TRBV5-1; J gene: TRBJ2-1
CDR3 protein: CASRAGTGGNSPLHF; D gene: TRBD1; V gene: TRBV9; J gene: TRBJ1-6
CDR3 protein: CASSYDTGFNYGYTF; D gene: .; V gene: TRBV6-5; J gene: TRBJ1-2
CDR3 protein: CAWRPGDWNSPLHF; D gene: .; V gene: TRBV30; J gene: TRBJ1-6
CDR3 protein: CASSAWGQGTYEQYF; D gene: .; V gene: TRBV7-8; J gene: TRBJ2-7
CDR3 protein: CASSLMTAGPEAFF; D gene: .; V gene: TRBV11-2; J gene: TRBJ1-1
CDR3 protein: CASSNFYTSGGYNEQFF; D gene: TRBD2; V gene: TRBV6-4; J gene: TRBJ2-1
CDR3 protein: CASSLGDTYQPQHF; D gene: .; V gene: TRBV11-2; J gene: TRBJ1-5
CDR3 protein: CASSLAGLAGVPDTQYF; D gene: TRBD2; V gene: TRBV7-2; J gene: TRBJ2-3
CDR3 protein: CASSVGLAGGRGNEQFF; D gene: TRBD2; V gene: TRBV9; J gene: TRBJ2-1
CDR3 protein: CASTPTGTVNQPQHF; D gene: .; V gene: TRBV19; J gene: TRBJ1-5
CDR3 protein: CASSLVGQGNYGYTF; D gene: .; V gene: TRBV7-8; J gene: TRBJ1-2
CDR3 protein: CASSPGGGIDTEAFF; D gene: .; V gene: TRBV4-1; J gene: TRBJ1-1
CDR3 protein: CASTREEDTQYF; D gene: .; V gene: TRBV28; J gene: TRBJ2-3
CDR3 protein: CASGRGQDGSPAPDTQYF; D gene: TRBD1; V gene: TRBV12-5; J gene: TRBJ2-3
CDR3 protein: CASSRGGGYTEAFF; D gene: .; V gene: TRBV5-1; J gene: TRBJ1-1
CDR3 protein: CASSLMELEETQYF; D gene: .; V gene: TRBV7-9; J gene: TRBJ2-5
CDR3 protein: CASSPGPSPYGYTF; D gene: .; V gene: TRBV28; J gene: TRBJ1-2
CDR3 protein: CASRHQQVRDSPLHF; D gene: .; V gene: TRBV19; J gene: TRBJ1-6
CDR3 protein: CASSLAGANYGYTF; D gene: .; V gene: TRBV5-6; J gene: TRBJ1-2
CDR3 protein: CASSVGGQTGGNTIYF; D gene: .; V gene: TRBV9; J gene: TRBJ1-3
CDR3 protein: CASNIRGEKLFF; D gene: .; V gene: TRBV4-2; J gene: TRBJ1-4
CDR3 protein: CASSSRGQVYGYTF; D gene: TRBD1; V gene: TRBV5-6; J gene: TRBJ1-2
CDR3 protein: CASDSGGGYQETQYF; D gene: .; V gene: TRBV12-5; J gene: TRBJ2-5
CDR3 protein: CASSLPGQGADGYTF; D gene: TRBD1; V gene: TRBV5-4; J gene: TRBJ1-2